The text below deals with one T cell receptor (beta chain). Its antigen is undetermined. V was clipped by 1 base and J by 0 bases, with 10 bases between them. Germline assignment: CDR1 SGHTA and CDR2 FQGNSA. This CDR3 has 15 amino acids. The data belong to a study of cytomegalovirus exposure and HLA in healthy donors. On the study more broadly: Researchers found that under 90% of almost 400 genotyped donors fell within the Caucasian-associated ancestry cluster.

Points from the study as a whole: An ancestry cluster, one associated with Asian ancestry, reportedly showed fewer N-insertions than the roughly 700-donor mean in a later analysis. HLA-A and HLA-B allele assignments for most subjects were reportedly predicted accurately using TCR beta sequences. In an earlier analysis, in 587 donors, most V segments appeared productive either ~87% or ~30% of the time.

Amplification used 60 Vbeta primers and 13 Jbeta primers. TCRdb's copy holds only in-frame clones and misses some; the assay was immunoSEQ multiplex PCR. The table gives approximately 110,000 clones; the top ten clones make up less than 4.5% of it. The rearrangement uses TRBV7-2 and TRBJ2-7, with D possibly TRBD2 on 5 matching bases. What was sequenced was PBMCs. The receptor's source is a man aged 30-40 years in good health and CMV-seronegative. This CDR3 is CASSLGGWSSYEQYF. The CDR3 DNA sequence: TGTGCCAGCAGCTTAGGAGGGTGGAGCTCCTACGAGCAGTACTTC.